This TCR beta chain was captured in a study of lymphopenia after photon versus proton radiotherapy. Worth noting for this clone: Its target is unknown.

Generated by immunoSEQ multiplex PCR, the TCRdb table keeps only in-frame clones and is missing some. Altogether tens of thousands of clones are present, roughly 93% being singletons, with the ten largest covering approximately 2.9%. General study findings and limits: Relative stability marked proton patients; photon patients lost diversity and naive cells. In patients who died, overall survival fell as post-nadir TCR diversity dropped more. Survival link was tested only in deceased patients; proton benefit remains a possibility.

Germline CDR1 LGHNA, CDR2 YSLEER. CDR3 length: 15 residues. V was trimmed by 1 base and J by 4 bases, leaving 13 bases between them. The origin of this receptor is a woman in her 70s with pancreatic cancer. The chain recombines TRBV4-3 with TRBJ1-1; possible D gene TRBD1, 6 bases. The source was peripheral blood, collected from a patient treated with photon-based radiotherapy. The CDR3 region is CASSQAVRGSTEAFF. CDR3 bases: TGCGCCAGCAGCCAAGCAGTCAGGGGATCCACTGAAGCTTTCTTT.